The 3 T cell receptor beta chains below were found in one sample sequenced in a study of cytomegalovirus exposure and HLA in healthy donors. With 60 Vbeta and 13 Jbeta primers, the PCR was carried out. Sequencing was performed with immunoSEQ multiplex PCR; in TCRdb, only in-frame clones are kept and a portion is missing. The sample table sets out about 55,000 clones. The sample comprised PBMCs. The receptors derive from a woman aged 60-75 years in good health and CMV-seropositive.

Regarding this clone: One end of the junction varies from germline; a read error may be responsible. CDR3 nucleotides: TGTGCTAGCAGCTCGAGCGGGGAGACCCAGTACTTC. Translating gives CASSSSGETQYF. This rearrangement joins TRBV7-7 to TRBJ2-5; tentative D call: TRBD2 (6 bases). The CDR3 is 12 amino acids. The germline V gene encodes CDR1 SSHAT and CDR2 FNYEAQ (reference sequence).

DNA for the CDR3: TGTGCCAGCAGCATGGCAGTCAACACTGAAGCTTTCTTT. This translates into CASSMAVNTEAFF. The chain uses TRBV5-4 and TRBJ1-1; no reliable D call. Germline lookup yields CDR1 SGHNT and CDR2 YYREEE (reference sequence). The CDR3 sequence is 13 residues long. V was cut by 4 bases and J by 2 bases, with 9 bases left in between.

The genes are TRBV6-5 and TRBJ2-5, with D possibly being TRBD2 (6 bases). V lost 7 bases and J lost 3, with 15 bases in between. There are 14 residues in the CDR3. CDR1 and CDR2 (germline): MNHEY, SVGAGI. This CDR3 is CASIPGTGKETQYF. In DNA, the CDR3 is TGTGCCAGCATCCCCGGGACTGGCAAAGAGACCCAGTACTTC.